This TCR beta chain was found in a study of shared clonotypes between healthy human individuals. Study-wide background: CD4 naive and CD4 memory each took three plates per donor, while CD8 naive took two and CD8 memory one.

This clone appeared a few times. Original methodology: Filtering differed since immunoSEQ provided only junctions, with no quality scores. Libraries were prepared by immunoSEQ multiplex PCR; TCRdb keeps only in-frame clonotypes and omits some of them. The V and J calls and clone size were taken over from that table, and D and trimming were inferred from the DNA. The sample records 1 million to 1.3 million clones, about 80% being singletons. The germline CDR1 and CDR2 sequences are SQVTM and ANQGSEA. This CDR3 spans 14 amino acids. Between the trimmed V and J ends, which lost 6 bases and 6 bases, there was a span of 21 bases.

What was sequenced was memory CD4+ T cells from PBMCs. Subset described: CD45RA-negative fraction. The receptor's source is a man younger than 35 in good health. Some clones in this sample may be carry-over from other donors' samples. V and J are TRBV29-1 and TRBJ2-7, with D maybe TRBD1 (6 bases). The DNA of the CDR3 is TGCAGCGTCCGACCCCTGTTACAGGGTAGCGAGCAGTACTTC. Protein sequence: CSVRPLLQGSEQYF.